The 15 T cell receptor beta chains below were found in one sample sequenced in a study of OX40 agonist ivuxolimab in advanced cancers. Some clones are missing from TCRdb's copy, which holds only in-frame ones; the method was immunoSEQ multiplex PCR. The sample carries roughly 80,000 clones, about 86% recorded once. This sample comprised CD4+ or CD8+ T cells sorted from blood, obtained in a trial of the OX40 agonist ivuxolimab. Receptor source: an adult with an advanced solid tumor such as melanoma, head and neck, liver or kidney cancer.

DNA of the CDR3: TGTGCCAGCAGCTTATCGGGGGTTGGATCACCCCTCCACTTT. Its translation: CASSLSGVGSPLHF. The chain carries TRBV7-8 and TRBJ1-6, with a possible D match to TRBD1 (5 bases). The ends were cut back, 2 bases at V and 10 bases at J, with 12 bases in the middle. This CDR3 is 14 amino acids long. Germline loops: CDR1 SGHVS, CDR2 FQNEAQ.

CDR3 loop: CASSPGNSNQPQHF. As DNA, the CDR3 is TGTGCCAGCAGTCCAGGGAATAGCAATCAGCCCCAGCATTTT. The chain carries TRBV27 and TRBJ1-5; D is perhaps TRBD1 (5 bases). This CDR3 contains 14 residues. The V end was cut by 5 bases, the J end by 0 bases, with 8 bases between. Germline values: CDR1 MNHEY, CDR2 SMNVEV (reference sequence).

This clone showed up just a few times. V and J are TRBV29-1 and TRBJ1-1; D is unresolved. Germline CDR1 is SQVTM and CDR2 is ANQGSEA. V gave up 4 bases and J gave up 6 bases, with 9 bases separating them. The CDR3 runs to 11 residues. This chain's CDR3 is CSVGSGSEAFF. Here the CDR3 DNA reads TGCAGCGTTGGGTCAGGCTCTGAAGCTTTCTTT.

The genes are TRBV29-1 and TRBJ1-1; D is uncertain. CDR3 size: 11 residues. Looked up from germline, CDR1 is SQVTM and CDR2 is ANQGSEA. V was clipped by 7 bases and J by 3 bases, with 9 bases between them. The chain's CDR3 is CSAYRDTEAFF. The CDR3 DNA reads as TGCAGCGCTTACCGGGACACTGAAGCTTTCTTT. Full variable domain (remainder filled in from reference TRBV29-1 and TRBJ1-1): SAVISQKPSRDICQRGTSLTIQCQVDSQVTMMFWYRQQPGQSLTLIATANQGSEATYESGFVIDKFPISRPNLTFSTLTVSNMSPEDSSIYLCSAYRDTEAFFGQGTRLTVV.

The gene calls are TRBV30 and TRBJ1-3; D uncertain. The CDR3 spans 15 residues. V shed 2 bases and J shed 4 bases, with 15 bases lying between them. Per the germline V gene, CDR1 is GTSNPN and CDR2 is SVGIG (reference sequence). CDR3 region: CAWSYSYRWGNTIYF. The CDR3 coding sequence is TGTGCCTGGAGTTATAGCTACCGTTGGGGAAACACCATATATTTT.

This rearrangement joins TRBV28 to TRBJ2-1; 9 nucleotides match TRBD2. Looked up from germline, CDR1 is MDHEN and CDR2 is SYDVKM. The CDR3 runs to 16 residues. V dropped 6 bases and J dropped 7; count of bases not matched to a gene: 13. CDR3 loop: CASSDMSGGRENEQFF. CDR3 nucleotides: TGTGCCAGCAGCGATATGAGCGGGGGGCGGGAAAATGAGCAGTTCTTC.

The V call is TRBV19, the J call TRBJ1-2; 7 nucleotides match TRBD1. CDR3 length: 14 residues. CDR1 LNHDA and CDR2 SQIVND come from the germline V gene (reference sequence). The V segment lost 3 bases and the J segment 6 bases; nucleotides outside the gene matches: 7. DNA of the CDR3: TGTGCCAGTAGTATGATGGCAGGGGGAGATGGCTACACCTTC. Translating it yields CASSMMAGGDGYTF.

The chain recombines TRBV2 with TRBJ2-7; 11 positions match TRBD2. After removal of 11 bases from V and 7 bases from J, the junction contained 16 bases not matched to a gene. CDR1 and CDR2 (germline): SNHLY, FYNNEI. CDR3 length: 15 residues. CDR3 coding DNA: TGTGCCGGGGCCAATCTAGCGGGGGGTGTATTGGAGCAGTACTTC. Its protein product is CAGANLAGGVLEQYF.

The V call is TRBV6-5, the J call TRBJ1-6; D not certain. Deletions cut 1 base from V and 4 bases from J, with 11 bases between. Germline V CDR1 and CDR2: MNHEY, SVGAGI. CDR3 length equals 16 residues. Here the CDR3 DNA reads TGTGCCAGCAGTTACTTGGCAGCGTCTTATAATTCACCCCTCCACTTT. Its translation is CASSYLAASYNSPLHF.

The rearrangement links TRBV5-1 to TRBJ2-2; maybe TRBD1 (5 bases). This CDR3 comprises 16 residues. The V end was cut by 1 base, the J end by 0 bases, with 10 bases between. The germline CDR1 and CDR2 sequences are SGHRS and YFSETQ. The CDR3 nucleotides read TGCGCCAGCAGCTTGTTCACAGGCGCGAACACCGGGGAGCTGTTTTTT. Translated, it gives CASSLFTGANTGELFF.

The chain combines TRBV6-5 with TRBJ1-2; the D gene is possibly TRBD1 (6 bases). The CDR3 is made up of 15 amino acids. The germline V gene has CDR1 MNHEY and CDR2 SVGAGI. V lost 0 bases and J lost 4, with 12 bases in between. The CDR3 coding sequence is TGTGCCAGCAGTTACTCGGGGGGGCGCAGCTATGGCTACACCTTC. Protein product: CASSYSGGRSYGYTF.

The chain is built from TRBV25-1 and TRBJ2-2; tentatively, D is TRBD1 (5 bases). CDR3 size: 14 residues. V shed 3 bases and J shed 9 bases, with 14 bases lying between them. CDR1 and CDR2 from the germline V gene are MGHDK and SYGVNS. CDR3 coding DNA: TGTGCCAGCAGTGACCTAACAGGCGGACGGGAGCTGTTTTTT. Translation: CASSDLTGGRELFF.

This clone was recorded once. This rearrangement joins TRBV6-6 to TRBJ1-4; D uncertain. V lost 2 bases to trimming and J lost 3 bases, with 10 bases between them. The CDR3 totals 15 residues. From germline, CDR1 is MNHNY and CDR2 SVGAGI (reference sequence). CDR3 region: CASSYGGTANEKLFF. The CDR3 nucleotides read TGTGCCAGCAGTTACGGCGGCACTGCTAATGAAAAACTGTTTTTT.

This chain connects TRBV5-6 to TRBJ2-6; D uncertain. The CDR3 totals 13 residues. V lost 5 bases and J lost 4, with 7 bases in between. Looked up from germline, CDR1 is SGHDT and CDR2 is YYEEEE. CDR3 DNA sequence: TGTGCCAGCAGTCGAGAGGGGGCCAACGTCCTGACTTTC. Its protein product is CASSREGANVLTF.

This chain connects TRBV2 to TRBJ2-2; 11 positions agree with TRBD1. CDR3 length: 14 residues. Germline CDR1 SNHLY, CDR2 FYNNEI. V dropped 8 bases and J dropped 6; count of bases not matched to a gene: 5. CDR3 residues: CASRRTGGPGELFF. In DNA, the CDR3 is TGTGCCAGCCGGAGGACAGGGGGCCCCGGGGAGCTGTTTTTT.